These 5 T cell receptor beta chains share one sample of origin, sequenced in a study of CD8 T cells in ankylosing spondylitis. MiXCR, run by TCRdb on the 5' RACE reads, gives a single entry per CDR3 protein. This sample has 220,000 or so distinct CDR3 sequences, with roughly a tenth found just once. The sample was blood, either unsorted or a sorted T cell fraction (not recorded which). These receptors originate from a male donor with ankylosing spondylitis or in good health (not recorded which).

The sample holds a few counts of this clonotype. The gene calls are TRBV20-1 and TRBJ2-7; TRBD1 matches at 9 bases. The CDR3 extends over 15 amino acids. V was pared by 0 bases and J by 4 bases, with 7 bases of the junction left unmatched. Germline V gives CDR1 DFQATT, CDR2 SNEGSKA (reference sequence). The CDR3 sequence: CSAREEGQGPYEQYF. The CDR3 nucleotides are TGCAGTGCTAGAGAAGAAGGACAGGGGCCATACGAGCAGTACTTC.

This clonotype was recorded many times. The germline gene is not matched at one end of the junction; a read error may be the cause. The chain combines TRBV5-1 with TRBJ2-1; D perhaps matches TRBD2 (5 bases). Germline assignment: CDR1 SGHRS and CDR2 YFSETQ. The CDR3 is made up of 14 amino acids. The CDR3 sequence: CASSLGGSYNEQFF. CDR3 coding DNA: TGTGCCAGCAGCTTAGGCGGGTCCTACAATGAGCAGTTCTTC.

This clonotype was found many times. The chain couples TRBV15 to TRBJ2-7; D is undetermined. Germline CDR1 and CDR2: LNHNV and YYDKDF (reference sequence). Trimming pared 0 bases from V and 1 base from J, leaving 13 bases between. The CDR3 has 16 amino acids. The chain's CDR3 is CATSRDFRTGSYEQYF. CDR3 DNA: TGTGCCACCAGCAGAGATTTTAGGACGGGTTCCTACGAGCAGTACTTC. Using reference TRBV15 and TRBJ2-7 for the parts outside the CDR3, the full variable domain is DAMVIQNPRYQVTQFGKPVTLSCSQTLNHNVMYWYQQKSSQAPKLLFHYYDKDFNNEADTPDNFQSRRPNTSFCFLDIRSPGLGDTAMYLCATSRDFRTGSYEQYFGPGTRLTVT.

The sample holds many counts of this clonotype. V usage is TRBV5-1 and J usage is TRBJ2-2, with a tentative D call TRBD2 (6 bases). Trimming shortened V by 2 bases and J by 6 bases, and 14 bases separated the two germline ends. This CDR3 has 15 amino acids. Germline CDR1 and CDR2: SGHRS and YFSETQ. CDR3 in DNA: TGCGCCAGCAGCTTAGGGACTGGCTCGTCCGGGGAGCTGTTTTTT. Amino acids: CASSLGTGSSGELFF.

This clonotype has at least ten counts. This chain joins TRBV12-3 or TRBV12-4 and TRBJ1-5, with 7 bases fitting TRBD1. CDR3 length: 16 residues. V was clipped by 6 bases and J by 4 bases; unmatched bases: 12. DNA of the CDR3: TGTGCCAGCAGCCACCGGGACAGCCCAGGGAATCAGCCCCAGCATTTT. This translates into CASSHRDSPGNQPQHF.